Included here is one T cell receptor (beta chain) sequence, with context. Its antigen remains unknown. The donors belonged to the roughly 110-subject validation cohort, separate from the approximately 700-subject first cohort. The data are from a study of cytomegalovirus exposure and HLA in healthy donors. Study background: The approximately 670 first-cohort repertoires shared a platform with the approximately 130 validation repertoires, as reported in a later analysis.

Here immunoSEQ multiplex PCR was the method, and the copy in TCRdb shows in-frame clones only, minus some. The sample lists 100,000 to 150,000 clones, more than 95% seen once, with about 1.7% in the top ten. The V end lost 4 bases, the J end lost 5 bases, and 15 bases lay between the germline ends. CDR3 length equals 14 residues. Germline loops: CDR1 SGHDT, CDR2 YYEEEE. Findings of the study overall: Reportedly, cytomegalovirus status was diagnosed with high sensitivity and specificity. Associated with cytomegalovirus, according to the listing, were 150 to 200 TCR beta chains.

The source is a man in his late teens or twenties in good health and CMV-seronegative. What was sequenced was PBMCs. The chain is built from TRBV5-6 and TRBJ2-5, with D possibly matching TRBD1 (6 bases). This CDR3 is CASSERWGRETQYF. CDR3 nucleotides: TGTGCCAGCAGCGAGAGGTGGGGGCGGGAGACCCAGTACTTC.